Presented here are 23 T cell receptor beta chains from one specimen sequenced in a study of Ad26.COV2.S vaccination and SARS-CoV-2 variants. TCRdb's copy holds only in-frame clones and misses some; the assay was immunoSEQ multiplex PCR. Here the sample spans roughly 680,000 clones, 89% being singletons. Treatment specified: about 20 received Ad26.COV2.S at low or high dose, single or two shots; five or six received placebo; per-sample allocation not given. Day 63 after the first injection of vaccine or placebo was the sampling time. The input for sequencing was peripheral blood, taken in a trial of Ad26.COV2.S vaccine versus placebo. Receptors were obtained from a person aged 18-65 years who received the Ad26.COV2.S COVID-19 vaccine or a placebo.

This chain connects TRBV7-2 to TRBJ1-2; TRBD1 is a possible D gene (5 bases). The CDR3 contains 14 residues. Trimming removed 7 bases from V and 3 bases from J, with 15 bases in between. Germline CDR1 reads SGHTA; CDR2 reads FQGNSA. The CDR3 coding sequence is TGTGCCAGCAACACACAGGTGTCCGACTATGGCTACACCTTC. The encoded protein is CASNTQVSDYGYTF.

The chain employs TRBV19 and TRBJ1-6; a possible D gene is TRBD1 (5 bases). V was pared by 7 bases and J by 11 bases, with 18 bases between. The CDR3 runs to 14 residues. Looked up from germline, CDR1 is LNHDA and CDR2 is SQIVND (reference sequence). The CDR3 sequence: CASTAVWGTTPLHF. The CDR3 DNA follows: TGTGCCAGTACCGCGGTATGGGGGACCACACCCCTCCACTTT. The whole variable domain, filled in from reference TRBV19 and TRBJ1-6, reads DGGITQSPKYLFRKEGQNVTLSCEQNLNHDAMYWYRQDPGQGLRLIYYSQIVNDFQKGDIAEGYSVSREKKESFPLTVTSAQKNPTAFYLCASTAVWGTTPLHFGNGTRLTVT.

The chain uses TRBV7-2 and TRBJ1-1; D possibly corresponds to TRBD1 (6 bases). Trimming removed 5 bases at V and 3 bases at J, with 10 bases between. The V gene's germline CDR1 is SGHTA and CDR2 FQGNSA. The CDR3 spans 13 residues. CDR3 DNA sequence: TGTGCCAGCAGCACCACAGGGTACACTGAAGCTTTCTTT. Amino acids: CASSTTGYTEAFF.

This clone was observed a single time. The CDR3 nucleotides are TGTGCCAGTAGTATACGAGACAGGGTAGCGAACACTGAAGCTTTCTTT. It yields the protein CASSIRDRVANTEAFF. The chain employs TRBV19 and TRBJ1-1; 7 bases match TRBD1. The length of the CDR3 is 16 residues. The V segment lost 2 bases and the J segment 1 base; nucleotides outside the gene matches: 7. The germline CDR1 and CDR2 sequences are LNHDA and SQIVND (reference sequence).

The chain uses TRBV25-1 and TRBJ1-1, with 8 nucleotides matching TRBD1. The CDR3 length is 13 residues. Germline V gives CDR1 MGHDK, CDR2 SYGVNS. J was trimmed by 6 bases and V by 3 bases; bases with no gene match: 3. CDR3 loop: CASSEHRGAEAFF. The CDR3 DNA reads TGTGCCAGCAGTGAGCACAGGGGGGCTGAAGCTTTCTTT.

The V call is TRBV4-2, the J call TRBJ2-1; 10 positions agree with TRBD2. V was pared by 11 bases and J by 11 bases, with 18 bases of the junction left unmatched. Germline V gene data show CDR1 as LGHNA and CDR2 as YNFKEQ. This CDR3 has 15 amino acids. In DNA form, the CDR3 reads TGTGCCTCCGAACTTACTGGGGGTAGCGGGGGGAAGCAGTTCTTC. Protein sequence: CASELTGGSGGKQFF.

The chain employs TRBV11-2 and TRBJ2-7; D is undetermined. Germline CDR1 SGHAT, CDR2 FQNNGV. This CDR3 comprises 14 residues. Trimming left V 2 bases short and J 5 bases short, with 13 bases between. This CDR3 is CASSLHPRTDEQYF. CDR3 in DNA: TGTGCCAGCAGCTTACACCCCAGGACCGACGAGCAGTACTTC.

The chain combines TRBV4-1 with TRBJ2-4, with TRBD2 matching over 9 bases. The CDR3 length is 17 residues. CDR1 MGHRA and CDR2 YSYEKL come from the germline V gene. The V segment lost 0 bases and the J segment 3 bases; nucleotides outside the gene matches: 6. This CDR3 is CASSQDGGGVVKNIQYF. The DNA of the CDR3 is TGCGCCAGCAGCCAAGATGGCGGGGGGGTGGTCAAAAACATTCAGTACTTC.

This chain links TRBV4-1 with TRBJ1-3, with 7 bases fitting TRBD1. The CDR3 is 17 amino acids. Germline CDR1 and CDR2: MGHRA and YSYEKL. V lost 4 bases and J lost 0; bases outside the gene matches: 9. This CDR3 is CASSPSPGGLSGNTIYF. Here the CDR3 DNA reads TGCGCCAGCAGCCCAAGTCCAGGGGGACTCTCTGGAAACACCATATATTTT.

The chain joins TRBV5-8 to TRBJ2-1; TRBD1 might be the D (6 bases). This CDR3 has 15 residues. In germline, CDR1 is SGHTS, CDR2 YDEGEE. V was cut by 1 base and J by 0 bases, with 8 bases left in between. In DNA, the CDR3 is TGTGCCAGCAGCTTGTGGGGGCTCTCCTACAATGAGCAGTTCTTC. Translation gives CASSLWGLSYNEQFF.

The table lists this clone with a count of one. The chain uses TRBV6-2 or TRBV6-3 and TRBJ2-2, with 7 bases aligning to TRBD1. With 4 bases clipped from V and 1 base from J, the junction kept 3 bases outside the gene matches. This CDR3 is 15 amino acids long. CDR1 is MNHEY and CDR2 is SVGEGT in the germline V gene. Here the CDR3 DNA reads TGTGCCAGCAGTTTGGACAGGAAGAACACCGGGGAGCTGTTTTTT. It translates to CASSLDRKNTGELFF.

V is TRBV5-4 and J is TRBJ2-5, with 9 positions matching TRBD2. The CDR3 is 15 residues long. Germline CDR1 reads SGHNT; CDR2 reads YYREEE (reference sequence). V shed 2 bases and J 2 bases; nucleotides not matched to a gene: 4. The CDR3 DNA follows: TGTGCCAGCAGCTTAAGACTAGCGGAACAAGAGACCCAGTACTTC. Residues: CASSLRLAEQETQYF. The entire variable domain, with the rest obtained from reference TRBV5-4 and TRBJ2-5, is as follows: ETGVTQSPTHLIKTRGQQVTLRCSSQSGHNTVSWYQQALGQGPQFIFQYYREEENGRGNFPPRFSGLQFPNYSSELNVNALELDDSALYLCASSLRLAEQETQYFGPGTRLLVL.

The CDR3 region is CASSPIPSSYNEQFF. CDR3 nucleotide sequence: TGTGCCAGCTCACCTATCCCGAGCTCCTACAATGAGCAGTTCTTC. The chain uses TRBV18 and TRBJ2-1; D not certain. There are 15 residues in the CDR3. V was pared by 3 bases and J by 0 bases, with 9 bases between. The germline V gene has CDR1 KGHSH and CDR2 LQKENI.

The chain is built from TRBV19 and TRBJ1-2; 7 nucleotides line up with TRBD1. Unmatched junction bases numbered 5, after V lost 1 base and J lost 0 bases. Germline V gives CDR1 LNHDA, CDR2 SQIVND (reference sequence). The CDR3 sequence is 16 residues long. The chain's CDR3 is CASSIGPGQTNYGYTF. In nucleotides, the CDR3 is TGTGCCAGTAGTATAGGCCCGGGACAGACTAACTATGGCTACACCTTC.

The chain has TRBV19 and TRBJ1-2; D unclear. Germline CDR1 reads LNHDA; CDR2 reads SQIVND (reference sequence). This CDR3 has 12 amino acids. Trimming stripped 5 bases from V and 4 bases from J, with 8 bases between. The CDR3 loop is CASSLPPYGYTF. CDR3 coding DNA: TGTGCCAGTAGTCTCCCCCCCTATGGCTACACCTTC.

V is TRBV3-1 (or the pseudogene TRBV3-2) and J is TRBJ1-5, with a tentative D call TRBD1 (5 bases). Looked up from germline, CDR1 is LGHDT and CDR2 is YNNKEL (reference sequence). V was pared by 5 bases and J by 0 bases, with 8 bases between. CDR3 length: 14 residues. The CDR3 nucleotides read TGTGCCAGCAGCTCTCAGGGTAGCAATCAGCCCCAGCATTTT. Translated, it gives CASSSQGSNQPQHF.

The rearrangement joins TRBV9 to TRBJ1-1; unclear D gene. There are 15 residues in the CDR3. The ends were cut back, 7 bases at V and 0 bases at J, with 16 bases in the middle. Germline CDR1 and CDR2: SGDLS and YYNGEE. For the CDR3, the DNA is TGTGCCAGCGCCATCGACGGCAGGTTGAACACTGAAGCTTTCTTT. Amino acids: CASAIDGRLNTEAFF.

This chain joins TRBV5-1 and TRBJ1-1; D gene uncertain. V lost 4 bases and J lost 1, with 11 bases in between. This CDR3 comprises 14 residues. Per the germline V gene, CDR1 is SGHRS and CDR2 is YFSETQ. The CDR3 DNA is TGCGCCAGCAGCCTGGATGGCCAGAACACTGAAGCTTTCTTT. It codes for CASSLDGQNTEAFF.

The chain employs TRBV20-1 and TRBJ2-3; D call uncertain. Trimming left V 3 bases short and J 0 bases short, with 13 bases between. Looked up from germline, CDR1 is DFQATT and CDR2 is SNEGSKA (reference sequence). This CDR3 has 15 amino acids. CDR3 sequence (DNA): TGCAGTGCTAGTGGGCAAGCAATGAGCACAGATACGCAGTATTTT. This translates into CSASGQAMSTDTQYF.

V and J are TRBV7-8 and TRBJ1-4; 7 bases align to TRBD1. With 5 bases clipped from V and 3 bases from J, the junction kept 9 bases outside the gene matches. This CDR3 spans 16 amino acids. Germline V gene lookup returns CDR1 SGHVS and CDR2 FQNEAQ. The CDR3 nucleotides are TGTGCCAGCAGCCCTACAGGGGAACGGGCTAATGAAAAACTGTTTTTT. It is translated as CASSPTGERANEKLFF.

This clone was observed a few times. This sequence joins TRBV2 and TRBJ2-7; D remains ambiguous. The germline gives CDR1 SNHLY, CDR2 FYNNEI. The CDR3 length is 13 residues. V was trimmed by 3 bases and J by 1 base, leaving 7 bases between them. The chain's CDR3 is CASSDKGSYEQYF. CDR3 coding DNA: TGTGCCAGCAGTGACAAAGGTTCCTACGAGCAGTACTTC.

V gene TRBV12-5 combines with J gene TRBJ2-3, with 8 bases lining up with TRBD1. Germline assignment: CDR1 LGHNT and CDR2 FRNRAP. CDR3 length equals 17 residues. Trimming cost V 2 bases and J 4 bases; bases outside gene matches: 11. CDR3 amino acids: CASGLNIAGGVSDTQYF. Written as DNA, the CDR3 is TGTGCTAGTGGTTTGAATATTGCAGGGGGCGTCTCAGATACGCAGTATTTT.

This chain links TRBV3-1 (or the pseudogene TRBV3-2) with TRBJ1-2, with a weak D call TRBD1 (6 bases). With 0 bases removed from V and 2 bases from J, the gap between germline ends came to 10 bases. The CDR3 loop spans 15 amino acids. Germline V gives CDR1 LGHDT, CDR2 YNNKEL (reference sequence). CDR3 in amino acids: CASSQDQGHNYGYTF. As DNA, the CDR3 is TGTGCCAGCAGCCAAGATCAGGGACACAACTATGGCTACACCTTC.